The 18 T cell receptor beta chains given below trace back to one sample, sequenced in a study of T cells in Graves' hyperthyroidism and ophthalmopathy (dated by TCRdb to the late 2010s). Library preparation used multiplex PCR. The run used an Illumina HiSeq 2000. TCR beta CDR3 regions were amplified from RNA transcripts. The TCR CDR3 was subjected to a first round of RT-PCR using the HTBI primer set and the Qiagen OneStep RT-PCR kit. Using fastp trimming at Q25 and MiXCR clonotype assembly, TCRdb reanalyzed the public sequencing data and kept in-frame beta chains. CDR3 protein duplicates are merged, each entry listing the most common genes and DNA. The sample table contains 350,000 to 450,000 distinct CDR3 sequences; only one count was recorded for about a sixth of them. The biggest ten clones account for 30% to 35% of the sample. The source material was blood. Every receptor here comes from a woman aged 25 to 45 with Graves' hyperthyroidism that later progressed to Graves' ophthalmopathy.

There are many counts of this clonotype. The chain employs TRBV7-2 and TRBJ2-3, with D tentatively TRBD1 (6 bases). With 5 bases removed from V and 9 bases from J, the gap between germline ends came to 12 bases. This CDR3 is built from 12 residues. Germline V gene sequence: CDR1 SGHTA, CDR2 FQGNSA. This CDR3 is CASSQGIRTQYF. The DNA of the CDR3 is TGTGCCAGCAGCCAGGGGATTAGGACGCAGTATTTT.

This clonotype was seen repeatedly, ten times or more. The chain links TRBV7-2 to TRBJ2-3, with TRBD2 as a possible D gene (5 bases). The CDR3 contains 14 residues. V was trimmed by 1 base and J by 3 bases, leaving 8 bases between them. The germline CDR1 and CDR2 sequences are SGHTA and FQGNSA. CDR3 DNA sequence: TGTGCCAGCAGCTTAGGATCGGGAACAGATACGCAGTATTTT. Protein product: CASSLGSGTDTQYF.

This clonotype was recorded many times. The CDR3 is CASKVGTGGYNEQFF. The CDR3 coding sequence is TGTGCCAGCAAGGTGGGGACAGGAGGATACAATGAGCAGTTCTTC. The V gene is TRBV2, the J gene TRBJ2-1, with 8 bases matching TRBD1. This CDR3 has 15 amino acids. Unmatched junction bases numbered 9, after V lost 7 bases and J lost 4 bases. The germline gives CDR1 SNHLY, CDR2 FYNNEI.

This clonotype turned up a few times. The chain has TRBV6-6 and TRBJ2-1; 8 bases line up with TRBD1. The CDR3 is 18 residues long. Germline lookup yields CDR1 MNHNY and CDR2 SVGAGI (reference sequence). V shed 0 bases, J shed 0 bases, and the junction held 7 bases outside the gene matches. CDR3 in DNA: TGTGCCAGCAGTTACTCACACCAGGGGGCTAGCTCCTACAATGAGCAGTTCTTC. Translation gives CASSYSHQGASSYNEQFF.

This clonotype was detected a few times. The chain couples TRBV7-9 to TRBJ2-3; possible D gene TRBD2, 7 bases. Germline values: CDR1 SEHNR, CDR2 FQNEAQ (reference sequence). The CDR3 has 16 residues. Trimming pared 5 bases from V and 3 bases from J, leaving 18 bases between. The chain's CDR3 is CASSLETGGATDTQYF. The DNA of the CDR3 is TGTGCCAGCAGCCTCGAGACGGGGGGCGCGACAGATACGCAGTATTTT.

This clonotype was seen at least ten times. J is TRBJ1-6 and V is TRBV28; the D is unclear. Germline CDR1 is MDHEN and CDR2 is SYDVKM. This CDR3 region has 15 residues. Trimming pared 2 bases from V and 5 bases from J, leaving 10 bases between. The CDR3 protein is CASSLGTSHNSPLHF. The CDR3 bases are TGTGCCAGCAGTTTAGGCACGTCTCATAATTCACCCCTCCACTTT.

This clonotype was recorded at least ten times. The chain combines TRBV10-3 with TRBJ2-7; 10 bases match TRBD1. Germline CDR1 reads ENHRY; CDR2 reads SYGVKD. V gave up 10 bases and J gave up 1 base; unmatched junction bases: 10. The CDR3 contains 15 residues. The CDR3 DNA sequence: TGTGCCACCAAAAGGGGGACAGGGGATTCCTACGAGCAGTACTTC. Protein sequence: CATKRGTGDSYEQYF.

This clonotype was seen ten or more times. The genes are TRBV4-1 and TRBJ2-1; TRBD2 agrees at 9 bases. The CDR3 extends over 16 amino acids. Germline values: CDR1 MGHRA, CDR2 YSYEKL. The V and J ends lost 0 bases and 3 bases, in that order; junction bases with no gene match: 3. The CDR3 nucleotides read TGCGCCAGCAGCCAAGAGCGCGGGAGGGACTACAATGAGCAGTTCTTC. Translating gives CASSQERGRDYNEQFF.

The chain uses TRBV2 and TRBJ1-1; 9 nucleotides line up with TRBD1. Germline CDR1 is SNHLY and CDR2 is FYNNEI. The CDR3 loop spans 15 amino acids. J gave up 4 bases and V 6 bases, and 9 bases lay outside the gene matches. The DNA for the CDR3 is TGTGCCAGCAGGGAGGACAGGGGTATTGGCACTGAAGCTTTCTTT. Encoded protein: CASREDRGIGTEAFF.

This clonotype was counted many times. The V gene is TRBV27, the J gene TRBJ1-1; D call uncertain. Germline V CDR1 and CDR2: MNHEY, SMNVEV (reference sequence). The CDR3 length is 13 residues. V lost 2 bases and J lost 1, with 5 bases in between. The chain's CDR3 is CASSLQRNTEAFF. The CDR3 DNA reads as TGTGCCAGCAGTTTACAGAGGAACACTGAAGCTTTCTTT.

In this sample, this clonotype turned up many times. The DNA of the CDR3 is TGTGCCAGCAGGAGGGGGACAGGGGGCCTGTGGGAGCAGTACTTC. Translating gives CASRRGTGGLWEQYF. The genes are TRBV2 and TRBJ2-7; 12 bases align to TRBD1. This CDR3 is 15 amino acids long. Unmatched junction bases numbered 10, after V lost 6 bases and J lost 7 bases. Looked up from germline, CDR1 is SNHLY and CDR2 is FYNNEI.

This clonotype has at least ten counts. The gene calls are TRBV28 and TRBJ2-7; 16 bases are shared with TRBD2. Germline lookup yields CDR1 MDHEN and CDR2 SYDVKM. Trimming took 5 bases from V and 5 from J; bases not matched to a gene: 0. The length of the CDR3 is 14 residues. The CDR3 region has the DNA TGTGCCAGCAGTGGGACTAGCGGGAGGGACGAGCAGTACTTC. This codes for CASSGTSGRDEQYF.

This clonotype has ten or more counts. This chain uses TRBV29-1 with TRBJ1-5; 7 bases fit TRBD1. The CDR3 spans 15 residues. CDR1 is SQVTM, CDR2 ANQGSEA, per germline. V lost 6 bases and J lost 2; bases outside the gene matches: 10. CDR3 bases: TGCAGCGTCGACAATGACAGGGTAGGCAATCAGCCCCAGCATTTT. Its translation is CSVDNDRVGNQPQHF.

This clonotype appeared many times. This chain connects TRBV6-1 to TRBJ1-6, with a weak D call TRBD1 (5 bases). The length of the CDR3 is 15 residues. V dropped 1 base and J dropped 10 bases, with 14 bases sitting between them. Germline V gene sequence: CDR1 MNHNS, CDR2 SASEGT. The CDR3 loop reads CASSEVAGKKSPLHF. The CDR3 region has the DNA TGTGCCAGCAGTGAAGTGGCAGGGAAAAAGTCACCCCTCCACTTT.

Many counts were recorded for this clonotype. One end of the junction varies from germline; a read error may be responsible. The CDR3 sequence: CASIYRAGVQPQHF. The CDR3 DNA sequence: TGTGCCAGCATTTACAGGGCTGGGGTTCAGCCCCAGCATTTT. The V gene is TRBV6-5, the J gene TRBJ1-5, with D perhaps matching TRBD1 (6 bases). The CDR3 is 14 amino acids. The germline CDR1 and CDR2 sequences are MNHEY and SVGAGI.

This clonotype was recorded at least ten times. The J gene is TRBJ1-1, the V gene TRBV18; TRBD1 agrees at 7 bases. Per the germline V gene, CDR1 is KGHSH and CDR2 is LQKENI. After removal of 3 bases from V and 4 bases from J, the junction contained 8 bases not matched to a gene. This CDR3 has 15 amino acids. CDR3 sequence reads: CASSPVQGSGTEAFF. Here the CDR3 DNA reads TGTGCCAGCTCACCGGTACAGGGGTCCGGCACTGAAGCTTTCTTT. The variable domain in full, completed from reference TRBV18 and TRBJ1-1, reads NAGVMQNPRHLVRRRGQEARLRCSPMKGHSHVYWYRQLPEEGLKFMVYLQKENIIDESGMPKERFSAEFPKEGPSILRIQQVVRGDSAAYFCASSPVQGSGTEAFFGQGTRLTVV.

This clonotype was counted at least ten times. The CDR3 here is CASSLRPRIDQPQHF. Written as DNA, the CDR3 is TGTGCCAGCTCACTCCGACCCAGGATCGATCAGCCCCAGCATTTT. The chain joins TRBV6-1 to TRBJ1-5; D gene ambiguous. The CDR3 loop spans 15 amino acids. Looked up from germline, CDR1 is MNHNS and CDR2 is SASEGT. V was pared by 8 bases and J by 5 bases, with 19 bases between.

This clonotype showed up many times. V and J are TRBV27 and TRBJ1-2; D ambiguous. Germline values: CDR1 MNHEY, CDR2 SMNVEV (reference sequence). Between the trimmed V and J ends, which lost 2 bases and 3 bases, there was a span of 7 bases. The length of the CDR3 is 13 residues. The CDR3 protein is CASSLANHYGYTF. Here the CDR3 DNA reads TGTGCCAGCAGTTTAGCGAACCACTATGGCTACACCTTC.